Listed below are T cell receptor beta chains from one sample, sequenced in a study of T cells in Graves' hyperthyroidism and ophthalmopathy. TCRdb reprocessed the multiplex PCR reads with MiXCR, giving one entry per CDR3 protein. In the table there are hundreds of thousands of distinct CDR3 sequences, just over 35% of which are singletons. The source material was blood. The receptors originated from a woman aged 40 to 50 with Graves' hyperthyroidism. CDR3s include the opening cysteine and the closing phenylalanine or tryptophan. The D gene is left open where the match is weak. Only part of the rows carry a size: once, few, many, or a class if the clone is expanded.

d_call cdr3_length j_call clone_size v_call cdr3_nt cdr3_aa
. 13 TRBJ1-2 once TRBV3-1 TGTGCCAGCAGTCCCTCAACCTTCTATGGCTACACCTTC CASSPSTFYGYTF
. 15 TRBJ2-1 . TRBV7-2 TGTGCCAGCAGCCTCGTACTACAGGGAGACAATGAGCAGTTCTTC CASSLVLQGDNEQFF
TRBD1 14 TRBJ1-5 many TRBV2 TGTGCCAGCAGTGAGCAGGGGGCGAATCAGCCCCAGCATTTT CASSEQGANQPQHF
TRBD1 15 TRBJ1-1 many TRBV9 TGTGCCAGCAGCGTAGCGGACAGGTGGAACACTGAAGCTTTCTTT CASSVADRWNTEAFF
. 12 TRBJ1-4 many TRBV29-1 TGCAGCGTTGTAGGCCTGGGCGAAAAACTGTTTTTT CSVVGLGEKLFF
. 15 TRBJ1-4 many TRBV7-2 TGTGCCAGCAGTCTCCGCCAGGGCAAGAATGAAAAACTGTTTTTT CASSLRQGKNEKLFF
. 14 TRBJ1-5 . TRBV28 TGTGCCAGCACCCCGCTTGGGGGCGATCAGCCCCAGCATTTT CASTPLGGDQPQHF
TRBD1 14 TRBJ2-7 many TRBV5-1 TGCGCCAGCAGCTCGGACAGGGGAGACGCCGAGCAGTACTTC CASSSDRGDAEQYF
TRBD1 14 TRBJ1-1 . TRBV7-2 TGTGCCAGCAGCCTGGGGACAGTAAACTCTGAAGCTTTCTTT CASSLGTVNSEAFF
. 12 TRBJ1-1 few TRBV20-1 TGCAGTGCTAATACAGGCCTCTCCGTGGCTTTCTTT CSANTGLSVAFF
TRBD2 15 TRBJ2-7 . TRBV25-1 TGTGCCAGCAGTGAAATCAGCACTAGCGGCTACGAGCAGTACTTC CASSEISTSGYEQYF
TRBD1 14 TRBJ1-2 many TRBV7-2 TGTGCCAGCAGCCCTCCCCCGACAGGGGACGGCTACACCTTC CASSPPPTGDGYTF
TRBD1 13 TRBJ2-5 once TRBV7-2 TGTGCCAGCAGCTTAGCCTGGGACAGGGGGGAGTTCTTC CASSLAWDRGEFF
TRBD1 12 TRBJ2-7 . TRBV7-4 TGTGCCAGCAGAACAGGGGTCGGGGAGCAGCACTTC CASRTGVGEQHF
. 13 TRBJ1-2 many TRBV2 TGTGCCAGCAGTGGGGGGACCCCATCGTTAGTCACCTTC CASSGGTPSLVTF
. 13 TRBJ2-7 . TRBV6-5 TGTGCCAGCAGTTACCGGGCAGGTGACGAGCAGTACTTC CASSYRAGDEQYF
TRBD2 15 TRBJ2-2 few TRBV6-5 TGTGCCAGCAGCCCAGCGGGAGTTTCCACCGGGGAGCTGTTTTTT CASSPAGVSTGELFF
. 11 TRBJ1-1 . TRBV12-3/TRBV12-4 TGTGCCAGCAGTTTAATGGGTGCTGATTTCTTT CASSLMGADFF
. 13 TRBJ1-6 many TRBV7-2 TGCGCCAGCAGCCAAGGGCAGGATTCACCCCTCCACTTT CASSQGQDSPLHF
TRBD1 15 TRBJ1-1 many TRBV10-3 TGTGCCATCGGACCGACAGGGAGGGAGGACACTGAAGCTTTCTTT CAIGPTGREDTEAFF
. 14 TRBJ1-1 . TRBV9 TGTGCCAGCAACCGGGCTGGCCAGAACACTGAAGCTTTCTTT CASNRAGQNTEAFF
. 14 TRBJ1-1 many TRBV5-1 TGCGCCAGCAGCGGGACGCAAGCTAACACTGAAGCTTTCTTT CASSGTQANTEAFF
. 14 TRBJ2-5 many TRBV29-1 TGCAGCGTAGCCTTGAGAGGGGACCAAGAGACCCAGTACTTC CSVALRGDQETQYF
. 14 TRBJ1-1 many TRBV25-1 TGTGCCAGCAGGAGCCACACGATAAACACTGAAGCTTTCTTT CASRSHTINTEAFF
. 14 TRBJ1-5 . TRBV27 TGTGCCACCCGACAGTTCTATAGCAATCAGCCCCAGCATTTT CATRQFYSNQPQHF
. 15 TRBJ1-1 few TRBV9 TGTGCCAGCAGCGAGGAAGGACAGATGAACACTGAAGCTTTCTTT CASSEEGQMNTEAFF
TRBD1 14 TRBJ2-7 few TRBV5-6 TGTGCCAGCAGCTCAGGTACAGGGGGCGACGAGCAGTACTTC CASSSGTGGDEQYF
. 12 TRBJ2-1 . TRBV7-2 TGTGCCAGCAGCTTAGTGGCCAATGAGCAGTTCTTC CASSLVANEQFF
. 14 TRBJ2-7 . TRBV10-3 TGTGCCATCAGTGTCGGGACCCAATTTGACGAGCAGTACTTC CAISVGTQFDEQYF
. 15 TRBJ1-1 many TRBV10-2 TGCGCCAGCATGGGTGAAGCACAATTGAACACTGAAGCTTTCTTT CASMGEAQLNTEAFF
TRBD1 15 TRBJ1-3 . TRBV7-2 TGTGCCAGCAGCCCTATACAGGGGGCTGGAAACACCATATATTTT CASSPIQGAGNTIYF
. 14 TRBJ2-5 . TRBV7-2 TGTGCCAGCAGCTCCTACAGACTTAATGAGACCCAGTACTTC CASSSYRLNETQYF
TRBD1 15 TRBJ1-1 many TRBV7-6 TGTGCCAGCAGCCCCGGGACAGCCGCTTTCTCTGAAGCTTTCTTT CASSPGTAAFSEAFF
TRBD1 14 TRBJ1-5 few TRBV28 TGTGCCAGCAGCCCGACAGGGATTAACCAGCCCCAGCATTTT CASSPTGINQPQHF
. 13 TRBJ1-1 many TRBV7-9 TGTGCCAGCAGCCCTCCGTCTTTGGGGTTAGCTTTCTTT CASSPPSLGLAFF
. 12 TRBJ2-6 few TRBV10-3 TGTGCCATCAGTGATAGGGCCAACGTCCTGACTTTC CAISDRANVLTF
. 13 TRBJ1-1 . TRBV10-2 TGCGCCAGCAGCCCTCCGGAAGGGGCCCAAGCTTTCTTT CASSPPEGAQAFF
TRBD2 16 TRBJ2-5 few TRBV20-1 TGCAGTGCTAGGGCTCTCGGACTAGCGGGGAAAGAGACCCAGTACTTC CSARALGLAGKETQYF
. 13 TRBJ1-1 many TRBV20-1 TGCAGTGCTAACAGGGTGGGGAACACTGAAGCTTTCTTT CSANRVGNTEAFF
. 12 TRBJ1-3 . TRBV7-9 TGTGCCAGCAGCCGCCGTGGAAACACCATATATTTT CASSRRGNTIYF